This TCR beta chain was identified during a study of cytomegalovirus exposure and HLA in healthy donors. Study-level findings and limits: While the bulk of TCR sequences proved rare, some public TCRs turned up in many donors. Altogether, 164 TCR beta chains were recorded as cytomegalovirus-associated.

Germline V gene lookup returns CDR1 SGHRS and CDR2 YFSETQ. Deletions cut 0 bases from V and 1 base from J, with 5 bases between. The CDR3 contains 13 residues. This clone was observed a single time. Its antigen is not identified. Data came from immunoSEQ multiplex PCR; TCRdb stores just in-frame clones and leaves some out. Among just over 80,000 clones listed, roughly 96% were seen once. This sequence joins TRBV5-1 and TRBJ2-7; D is possibly TRBD1 (5 bases). Sequenced sample: PBMCs. This sequence originates from a young woman in good health and CMV-seronegative. CDR3 region: CASSLAGSYEQYF. CDR3 nucleotides: TGCGCCAGCAGCTTGGCAGGGTCCTACGAGCAGTACTTC.